This T cell receptor beta chain originates from a study of T cells in Graves' hyperthyroidism and ophthalmopathy. Study-wide results and caveats: Blood also carried most thyroid clonotypes expanded above 0.001. A 13 V-J signature model discriminated ophthalmopathy versus stable hyperthyroidism. Model-based prediction identified ophthalmopathy a median around 6.5 months prior to its onset.

This clonotype was counted many times. Its specificity is unknown. V lost 5 bases and J lost 4, with 11 bases in between. CDR3 length: 13 residues. In germline, CDR1 is SEHNR, CDR2 FQNEAQ (reference sequence). RNA transcripts served as the template for amplifying TCR beta CDR3 regions. The HTBI set primed first-round TCR CDR3 RT-PCR. Via MiXCR, TCRdb re-called the multiplex PCR reads, giving one row per CDR3 protein. The repertoire consists of approximately 640,000 distinct CDR3 sequences, with about 45% occurring once and the leading ten covering 7% to 7.5%. Orbital computed tomography and thyroid ultrasound, together with serum TRAb and thyroxine and clinical symptoms, were used for diagnoses.

The clonotype was recovered from an adult man with Graves' disease, either hyperthyroidism or ophthalmopathy (not recorded which). The V call is TRBV7-9, the J call TRBJ1-2; D gene unclear. Sequencing was performed on peripheral blood or thyroid tissue (not recorded which). The CDR3 DNA reads as TGTGCCAGCAGCCCCGGCGAGACCTATGGCTACACCTTC. Translating it yields CASSPGETYGYTF. The variable domain in full, completed from reference TRBV7-9 and TRBJ1-2, reads DTGVSQNPRHKITKRGQNVTFRCDPISEHNRLYWYRQTLGQGPEFLTYFQNEAQLEKSRLLSDRFSAERPKGSFSTLEIQRTEQGDSAMYLCASSPGETYGYTFGSGTRLTVV.